The TCR beta chain described here comes from a study of cytotoxic CD8 clonotypes in ibrutinib-treated CLL. On this clone: This sample includes further DNA sequences coding for the same CDR3.

Profiling relied on immunoSEQ multiplex PCR, and the TCRdb table lists in-frame clones only, not all of them. The table shows hundreds of thousands of clones, with less than 75% occurring only once. The TCR was taken from a human donor with chronic lymphocytic leukemia. The sample here was PBMCs, taken after 24 months of ibrutinib treatment.

In DNA form, the CDR3 reads TGTGCCAGCTCACCGCCGAGCTCCTACGAGCAGTACTTC. It is translated as CASSPPSSYEQYF. V is TRBV18 and J is TRBJ2-7; D call uncertain. The CDR3 totals 13 residues. V was pared by 3 bases and J by 0 bases, with 6 bases between. Germline assignment: CDR1 KGHSH and CDR2 LQKENI.